This section outlines one TCR beta chain sequence together with its context. Other nucleotide sequences in the sample specify the same CDR3. The CDR3 length is 15 residues. V shed 0 bases and J shed 0 bases, with 10 bases lying between them. Germline-derived CDR1 and CDR2 are SGDLS and YYNGEE. Naive CD8 cells, CD45RO-negative and positively selected for CCR7, excluded terminally differentiated effector memory CD45RA+ cells. The sample belongs to a study of shared clonotypes between healthy human individuals. Repertoires were generated with immunoSEQ multiplex PCR, while TCRdb's copy carries only in-frame clones and drops some. The data show 2 million to 2.5 million clones, just under 95% seen once.

This sequence joins TRBV9 and TRBJ2-7; possibly TRBD2 for D (6 bases). This sequence originates from a man aged 18 to 30 in good health. Sequenced: naive CD8+ T cells sorted from blood. The CDR3 loop reads CASSVGGGFSYEQYF. The CDR3 coding sequence is TGTGCCAGCAGCGTAGGGGGAGGTTTCTCCTACGAGCAGTACTTC.